These T cell receptor beta chains were read from a single sample in a study of T cells in Graves' hyperthyroidism and ophthalmopathy. TCRdb re-derived calls from the multiplex PCR reads in MiXCR, one entry per CDR3 protein. The sample has 30,000 to 45,000 distinct CDR3 sequences; 40% to 65% are singletons. Sequencing was done on a sample of blood. The receptors derive from a man aged 40-50 years with Graves' ophthalmopathy. Both conserved end residues are part of each CDR3. Fields, in order: V gene, D gene, clone size, J gene, CDR3 protein, CDR3 DNA. A D gene is named only where the DNA matches it firmly. Clone size appears in some rows only: once, few, many, or a class for an expanded clone.

v_call: TRBV5-4
d_call: -
clone_size: -
j_call: TRBJ2-2
cdr3_aa: CASSPKGAAGELFF
cdr3_nt: TGTGCCAGCAGCCCCAAAGGGGCAGCCGGGGAGCTGTTTTTT

v_call: TRBV5-1
d_call: -
clone_size: -
j_call: TRBJ2-5
cdr3_aa: CASSLRKEETQYF
cdr3_nt: TGCGCCAGCAGCTTACGGAAAGAAGAGACCCAGTACTTC

v_call: TRBV6-1
d_call: -
clone_size: many
j_call: TRBJ1-1
cdr3_aa: CASIVNRRGTEAFF
cdr3_nt: TGTGCCAGCATTGTGAACAGGCGGGGCACTGAAGCTTTCTTT

v_call: TRBV5-8
d_call: TRBD1
clone_size: -
j_call: TRBJ2-1
cdr3_aa: CASSLRGGVNEQFF
cdr3_nt: TGTGCCAGCAGCTTGAGAGGGGGCGTAAATGAGCAGTTCTTC

v_call: TRBV4-1
d_call: TRBD1
clone_size: many
j_call: TRBJ2-7
cdr3_aa: CASTPTGNSYEQYF
cdr3_nt: TGCGCCAGCACCCCGACAGGGAACTCCTACGAGCAGTACTTC

v_call: TRBV5-1
d_call: TRBD1
clone_size: -
j_call: TRBJ2-7
cdr3_aa: CATSKGQGLHEQHF
cdr3_nt: TGCGCCACCAGCAAGGGACAGGGGCTACACGAGCAGCACTTC

v_call: TRBV7-9
d_call: -
clone_size: -
j_call: TRBJ1-1
cdr3_aa: CASSLDGQSYEAFF
cdr3_nt: TGTGCCAGCAGCTTAGACGGACAGTCTTATGAAGCTTTCTTT

v_call: TRBV15
d_call: -
clone_size: medium-sized
j_call: TRBJ2-5
cdr3_aa: CATSLGGAQETQYF
cdr3_nt: TGTGCCACCAGCCTAGGCGGGGCACAAGAGACCCAGTACTTC

v_call: TRBV19
d_call: -
clone_size: -
j_call: TRBJ2-7
cdr3_aa: CASTNHGREQYF
cdr3_nt: TGTGCCAGTACCAACCACGGCCGGGAGCAGTACTTC

v_call: TRBV7-2
d_call: TRBD1
clone_size: medium-sized
j_call: TRBJ1-2
cdr3_aa: CASSPRTGGSNYGYTF
cdr3_nt: TGTGCCAGCAGCCCCAGGACAGGGGGCTCTAACTATGGCTACACCTTC

v_call: TRBV7-8
d_call: -
clone_size: -
j_call: TRBJ2-2
cdr3_aa: CASSSTGTTIGELFF
cdr3_nt: TGTGCCAGCAGCTCCACCGGGACAACCATCGGGGAGCTGTTTTTT

v_call: TRBV7-9
d_call: TRBD1
clone_size: -
j_call: TRBJ1-3
cdr3_aa: CASSLRGDRDGNTIYF
cdr3_nt: TGTGCCAGCAGTCTACGTGGGGACAGGGACGGAAACACCATATATTTT

v_call: TRBV7-3
d_call: -
clone_size: -
j_call: TRBJ1-6
cdr3_aa: CASSRGLGNSPLHF
cdr3_nt: TGTGCCAGCAGCCGGGGACTGGGCAATTCACCCCTCCACTTT

v_call: TRBV10-3
d_call: -
clone_size: -
j_call: TRBJ2-5
cdr3_aa: CAIKGRESETQYF
cdr3_nt: TGTGCCATCAAGGGCAGGGAGAGCGAGACCCAGTACTTC

v_call: TRBV6-5
d_call: TRBD2
clone_size: many
j_call: TRBJ2-1
cdr3_aa: CASSKLKREGLGNEQFF
cdr3_nt: TGTGCCAGCAGTAAACTCAAGCGGGAGGGCCTCGGGAATGAGCAGTTCTTC

v_call: TRBV5-4
d_call: -
clone_size: -
j_call: TRBJ2-5
cdr3_aa: CASSPEVGELETQYF
cdr3_nt: TGTGCCAGCAGCCCGGAGGTTGGGGAGCTAGAGACCCAGTACTTC

v_call: TRBV6-6
d_call: -
clone_size: -
j_call: TRBJ1-6
cdr3_aa: CASSYSSHLGPHLVIRPLHF
cdr3_nt: TGTGCCAGCAGTTACTCGTCTCATTTGGGGCCTCACTTAGTAATTCGGCCCCTCCACTTT

v_call: TRBV28
d_call: -
clone_size: many
j_call: TRBJ1-5
cdr3_aa: CASSSRGGPF
cdr3_nt: TGTGCCAGCAGTTCCCGGGGAGGGCCTTTT

v_call: TRBV11-2
d_call: -
clone_size: -
j_call: TRBJ2-1
cdr3_aa: CASSSPLRTGDEEFF
cdr3_nt: TGTGCCAGCAGCTCACCCCTTCGGACCGGGGATGAGGAGTTCTTC

v_call: TRBV20-1
d_call: -
clone_size: -
j_call: TRBJ1-5
cdr3_aa: CSAPPGGDSNQPQHF
cdr3_nt: TGCAGTGCTCCCCCCGGGGGGGATAGCAATCAGCCCCAGCATTTT

v_call: TRBV27
d_call: -
clone_size: many
j_call: TRBJ2-5
cdr3_aa: CASSLRGSKTQYF
cdr3_nt: TGTGCCAGCAGTTTACGAGGAAGCAAGACCCAGTACTTC

v_call: TRBV6-1
d_call: TRBD1
clone_size: many
j_call: TRBJ1-2
cdr3_aa: CASSGPQGAGDGYTF
cdr3_nt: TGTGCCAGCAGTGGACCACAGGGGGCGGGGGACGGCTACACCTTC

v_call: TRBV14
d_call: -
clone_size: many
j_call: TRBJ1-2
cdr3_aa: CASSQAAVVGGYTF
cdr3_nt: TGTGCCAGCAGCCAAGCGGCGGTAGTGGGGGGCTACACCTTC

v_call: TRBV7-6
d_call: -
clone_size: -
j_call: TRBJ2-7
cdr3_aa: CASSPGLGEYF
cdr3_nt: TGTGCCAGCAGCCCGGGACTCGGGGAGTACTTC

v_call: TRBV3-1
d_call: TRBD2
clone_size: many
j_call: TRBJ2-7
cdr3_aa: CASSWVAGGGYEQYF
cdr3_nt: TGTGCCAGCAGTTGGGTAGCGGGAGGCGGATACGAGCAGTACTTC

v_call: TRBV11-1
d_call: TRBD2
clone_size: -
j_call: TRBJ2-1
cdr3_aa: CASSLVVAGAYNEQFF
cdr3_nt: TGTGCCAGCAGCTTAGTGGTAGCGGGAGCATACAATGAGCAGTTCTTC

v_call: TRBV5-6
d_call: TRBD1
clone_size: -
j_call: TRBJ1-1
cdr3_aa: CVSRYRGMGNTEASF
cdr3_nt: TGTGTCAGCAGGTACAGGGGCATGGGGAACACTGAAGCTTCCTTT

v_call: TRBV29-1
d_call: TRBD1
clone_size: -
j_call: TRBJ1-5
cdr3_aa: CSVGTGGNQPQHF
cdr3_nt: TGCAGCGTTGGGACAGGGGGCAATCAGCCCCAGCATTTT

v_call: TRBV5-4
d_call: -
clone_size: -
j_call: TRBJ1-2
cdr3_aa: CASSLDRAYGYTF
cdr3_nt: TGTGCCAGCAGCTTGGACAGGGCCTATGGCTACACCTTC

v_call: TRBV7-3
d_call: TRBD1
clone_size: -
j_call: TRBJ2-3
cdr3_aa: CASSSPGGTGGTDTQYF
cdr3_nt: TGTGCCAGCAGCTCCCCGGGCGGGACAGGGGGAACAGATACGCAGTATTTT

v_call: TRBV7-2
d_call: TRBD1
clone_size: -
j_call: TRBJ2-7
cdr3_aa: CASSPWAGGSYEQYF
cdr3_nt: TGTGCCAGCAGTCCATGGGCAGGGGGCTCCTACGAGCAGTACTTC

v_call: TRBV6-5
d_call: -
clone_size: -
j_call: TRBJ1-1
cdr3_aa: CASRLVRGGGNTEAFF
cdr3_nt: TGTGCCAGCAGACTCGTTCGGGGCGGTGGAAACACTGAAGCTTTCTTT

v_call: TRBV2
d_call: -
clone_size: few
j_call: TRBJ2-2
cdr3_aa: CASSEATNTGELFF
cdr3_nt: TGTGCCAGCAGTGAAGCGACGAACACCGGGGAGCTGTTTTTT

v_call: TRBV4-1
d_call: TRBD2
clone_size: many
j_call: TRBJ2-1
cdr3_aa: CASSQSGASGRFSEQFF
cdr3_nt: TGCGCCAGCAGCCAAAGCGGGGCTAGCGGGAGGTTTAGTGAGCAGTTCTTC

v_call: TRBV7-2
d_call: -
clone_size: -
j_call: TRBJ2-7
cdr3_aa: CASSLAPGTETYEQYF
cdr3_nt: TGTGCCAGCAGCTTAGCCCCCGGGACGGAAACCTACGAGCAGTACTTC

v_call: TRBV28
d_call: TRBD1
clone_size: many
j_call: TRBJ1-5
cdr3_aa: CASSLPGTGHQPQHF
cdr3_nt: TGTGCCAGCAGTTTACCCGGGACAGGGCACCAGCCCCAGCATTTT

v_call: TRBV5-1
d_call: -
clone_size: -
j_call: TRBJ1-6
cdr3_aa: CASSNGDRRYSPLHF
cdr3_nt: TGCGCCAGCAGTAACGGAGACAGGCGGTATTCACCCCTCCACTTT

v_call: TRBV5-1
d_call: -
clone_size: few
j_call: TRBJ1-1
cdr3_aa: CASSLDVRGTEAFF
cdr3_nt: TGCGCCAGCAGCTTGGACGTGAGGGGGACTGAAGCTTTCTTT

v_call: TRBV7-8
d_call: TRBD2
clone_size: -
j_call: TRBJ2-3
cdr3_aa: CASSNPSGGSTDTQYF
cdr3_nt: TGTGCCAGCAGTAACCCTAGCGGGGGTAGCACAGATACGCAGTATTTT

v_call: TRBV5-5
d_call: TRBD2
clone_size: -
j_call: TRBJ2-1
cdr3_aa: CAGSCGVAGRSYNEQFF
cdr3_nt: TGTGCCGGCAGCTGCGGGGTAGCGGGCCGATCCTACAATGAGCAGTTCTTC

v_call: TRBV11-1
d_call: -
clone_size: -
j_call: TRBJ2-1
cdr3_aa: CASSFYICSARNLVASSYNEQFF
cdr3_nt: -

v_call: TRBV5-5
d_call: -
clone_size: many
j_call: TRBJ2-7
cdr3_aa: CASSLVTGMGEQYF
cdr3_nt: TGTGCCAGCAGCTTGGTTACGGGGATGGGCGAGCAGTACTTC

v_call: TRBV20-1
d_call: TRBD2
clone_size: -
j_call: TRBJ2-2
cdr3_aa: CSAPSGRAGANTGELFF
cdr3_nt: TGCAGTGCACCTAGCGGGAGGGCCGGGGCAAACACCGGGGAGCTGTTTTTT

v_call: TRBV9
d_call: TRBD1
clone_size: -
j_call: TRBJ1-6
cdr3_aa: CASSVGTGDSPLHF
cdr3_nt: TGTGCCAGCAGCGTCGGGACAGGGGATTCACCCCTCCACTTT

v_call: TRBV6-4
d_call: -
clone_size: -
j_call: TRBJ1-2
cdr3_aa: CASRRTGLANYGYTF
cdr3_nt: TGTGCCAGCAGACGGACGGGACTGGCTAACTATGGCTACACCTTC

v_call: TRBV20-1
d_call: -
clone_size: -
j_call: TRBJ2-2
cdr3_aa: CSAREGDFWELFF
cdr3_nt: TGCAGTGCTAGAGAGGGAGATTTCTGGGAGCTGTTTTTT

v_call: TRBV4-2
d_call: -
clone_size: many
j_call: TRBJ1-4
cdr3_aa: CASSQGGSLANEKLFF
cdr3_nt: TGTGCCAGCAGCCAAGGGGGGAGTTTAGCTAATGAAAAACTGTTTTTT

v_call: TRBV9
d_call: TRBD2
clone_size: many
j_call: TRBJ2-5
cdr3_aa: CASSQGVTSGQETQYF
cdr3_nt: TGTGCCAGCAGCCAAGGCGTGACTAGCGGGCAAGAGACCCAGTACTTC